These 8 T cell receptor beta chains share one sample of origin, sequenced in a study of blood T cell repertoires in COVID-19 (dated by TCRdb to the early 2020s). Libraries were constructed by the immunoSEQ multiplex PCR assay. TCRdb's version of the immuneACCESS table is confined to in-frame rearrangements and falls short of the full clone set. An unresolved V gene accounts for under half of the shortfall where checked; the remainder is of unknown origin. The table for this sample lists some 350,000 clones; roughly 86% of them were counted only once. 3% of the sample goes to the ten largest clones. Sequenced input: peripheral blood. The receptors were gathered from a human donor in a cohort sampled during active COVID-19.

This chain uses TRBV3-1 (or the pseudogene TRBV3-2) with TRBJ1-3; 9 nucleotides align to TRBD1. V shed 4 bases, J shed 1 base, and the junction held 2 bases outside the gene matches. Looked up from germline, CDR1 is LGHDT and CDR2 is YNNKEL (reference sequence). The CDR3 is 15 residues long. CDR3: CASSRDRESGNTIYF. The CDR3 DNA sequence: TGTGCCAGCAGCCGGGACAGGGAGTCTGGAAACACCATATATTTT.

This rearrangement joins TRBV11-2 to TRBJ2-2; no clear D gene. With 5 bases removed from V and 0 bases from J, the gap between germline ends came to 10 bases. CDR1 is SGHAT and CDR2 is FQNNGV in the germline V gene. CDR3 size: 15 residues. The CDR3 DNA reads TGTGCCAGCAGCCCGACAATGACGAACACCGGGGAGCTGTTTTTT. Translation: CASSPTMTNTGELFF.

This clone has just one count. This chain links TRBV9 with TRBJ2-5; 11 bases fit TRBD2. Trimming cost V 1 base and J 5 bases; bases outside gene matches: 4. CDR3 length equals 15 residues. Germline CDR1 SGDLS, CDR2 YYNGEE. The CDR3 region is CASSVLAGGPETQYF. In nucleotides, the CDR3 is TGTGCCAGCAGCGTATTAGCGGGAGGGCCGGAGACCCAGTACTTC.

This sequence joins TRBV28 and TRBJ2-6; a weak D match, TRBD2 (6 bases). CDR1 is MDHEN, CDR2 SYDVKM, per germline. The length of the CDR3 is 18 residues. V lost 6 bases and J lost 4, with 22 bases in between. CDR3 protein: CASSPTGMRRAGANVLTF. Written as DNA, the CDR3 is TGTGCCAGCAGCCCAACCGGGATGCGGAGGGCCGGGGCCAACGTCCTGACTTTC.

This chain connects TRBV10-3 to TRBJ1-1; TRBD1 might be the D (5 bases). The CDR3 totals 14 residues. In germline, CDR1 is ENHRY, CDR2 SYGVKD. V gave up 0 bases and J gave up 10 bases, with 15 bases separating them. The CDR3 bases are TGTGCCATCAGTGAGTCGGGGGGGTTAGGGGTAGCTTTCTTT. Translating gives CAISESGGLGVAFF.

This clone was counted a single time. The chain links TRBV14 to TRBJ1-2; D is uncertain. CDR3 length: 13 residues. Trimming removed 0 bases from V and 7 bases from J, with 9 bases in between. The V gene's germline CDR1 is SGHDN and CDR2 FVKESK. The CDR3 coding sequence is TGTGCCAGCAGCCAAGATTCGAGGGTTGGCTACACCTTC. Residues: CASSQDSRVGYTF.

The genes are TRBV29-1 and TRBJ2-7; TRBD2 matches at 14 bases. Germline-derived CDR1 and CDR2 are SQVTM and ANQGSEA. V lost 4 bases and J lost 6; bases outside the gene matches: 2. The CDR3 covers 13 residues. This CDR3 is CSVAGLAGGEQYF. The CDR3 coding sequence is TGCAGCGTTGCAGGACTAGCGGGAGGCGAGCAGTACTTC.

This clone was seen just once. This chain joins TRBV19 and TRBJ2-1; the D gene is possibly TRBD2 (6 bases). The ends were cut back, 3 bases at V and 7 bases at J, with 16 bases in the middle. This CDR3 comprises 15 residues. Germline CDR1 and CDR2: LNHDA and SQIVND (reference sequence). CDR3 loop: CASSMPGRVFNEQFF. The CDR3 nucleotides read TGTGCCAGTAGTATGCCCGGGAGAGTTTTTAATGAGCAGTTCTTC. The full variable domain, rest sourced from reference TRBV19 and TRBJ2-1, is DGGITQSPKYLFRKEGQNVTLSCEQNLNHDAMYWYRQDPGQGLRLIYYSQIVNDFQKGDIAEGYSVSREKKESFPLTVTSAQKNPTAFYLCASSMPGRVFNEQFFGPGTRLTVL.